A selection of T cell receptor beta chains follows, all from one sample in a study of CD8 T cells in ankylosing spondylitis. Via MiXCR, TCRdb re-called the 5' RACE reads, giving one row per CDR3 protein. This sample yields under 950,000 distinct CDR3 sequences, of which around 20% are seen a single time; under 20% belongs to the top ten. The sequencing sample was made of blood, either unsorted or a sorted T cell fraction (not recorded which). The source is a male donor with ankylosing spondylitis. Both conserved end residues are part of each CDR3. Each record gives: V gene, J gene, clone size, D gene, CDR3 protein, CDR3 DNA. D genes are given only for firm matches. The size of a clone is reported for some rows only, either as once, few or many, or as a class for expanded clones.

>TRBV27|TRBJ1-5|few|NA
CASSDRIGDQPQHF
TGTGCCAGCAGCGACAGGATCGGTGATCAGCCCCAGCATTTT
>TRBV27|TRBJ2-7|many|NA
CASSPPWEQYF
TGTGCCAGCAGCCCCCCCTGGGAGCAGTACTTC
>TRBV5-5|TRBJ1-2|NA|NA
CASSFNVKGGYTF
TGTGCCAGCAGCTTCAATGTGAAGGGAGGCTACACCTTC
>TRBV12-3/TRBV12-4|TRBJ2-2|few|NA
CASSPTRATNTGELFF
TGTGCCAGCAGCCCGACCAGGGCTACGAACACCGGGGAGCTGTTTTTT
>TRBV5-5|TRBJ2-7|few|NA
CASSPRGGSTNTYEQYF
TGTGCCAGCAGCCCCCGGGGTGGTAGCACAAACACCTACGAGCAGTACTTC
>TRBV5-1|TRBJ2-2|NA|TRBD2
CASSSTGTSAFGELFF
TGCGCCAGCAGCTCGACCGGGACTAGCGCTTTCGGGGAGCTGTTTTTT
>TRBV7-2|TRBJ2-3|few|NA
CASSLVDLMPDTQYF
TGTGCCAGCAGCTTAGTAGACCTGATGCCAGATACGCAGTATTTT
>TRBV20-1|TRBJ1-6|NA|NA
CSASGGVAYNSPLHF
TGCAGTGCTAGCGGGGGCGTCGCCTATAATTCACCCCTCCACTTT
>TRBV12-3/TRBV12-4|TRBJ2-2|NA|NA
CASSTRSGELFF
TGTGCCAGCAGTACACGCAGCGGGGAGCTGTTTTTT
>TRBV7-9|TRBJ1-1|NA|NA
CASSSSGVGTEAFF
TGTGCCAGCAGCTCCAGCGGAGTTGGGACTGAAGCTTTCTTT
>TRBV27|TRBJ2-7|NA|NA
CASSDLSWQGGIEQYF
TGTGCCAGCAGTGATTTGTCCTGGCAGGGTGGAATCGAGCAGTACTTC
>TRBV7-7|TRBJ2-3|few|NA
CASSLSSRDTQYF
TGTGCTAGCAGCTTAAGCTCCCGGGATACGCAGTATTTT
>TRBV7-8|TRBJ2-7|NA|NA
CASSRDRNYEQYF
TGTGCCAGCAGCCGGGATCGTAACTACGAGCAGTACTTC
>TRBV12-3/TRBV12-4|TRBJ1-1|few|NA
CASSYEGYVNTEAFF
TGTGCCAGCAGTTACGAGGGGTATGTGAACACTGAAGCTTTCTTT
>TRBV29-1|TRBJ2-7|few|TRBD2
CSVWSSGTSSSYEQYF
TGCAGCGTTTGGTCTAGCGGGACCTCCAGCTCCTACGAGCAGTACTTC
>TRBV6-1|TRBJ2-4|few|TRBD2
CASRNTWRGENIAKNIQYF
TGTGCCAGCAGAAACACATGGCGGGGGGAGAACATAGCCAAAAACATTCAGTACTTC
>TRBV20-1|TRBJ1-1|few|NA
CSAKGQHTEAFF
TGCAGTGCTAAGGGACAACACACTGAAGCTTTCTTT
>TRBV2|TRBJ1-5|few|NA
CASSNEYGDPHF
TGTGCCAGCAGTAACGAATACGGTGATCCGCATTTT
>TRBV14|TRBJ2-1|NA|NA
CASSQDWGRGYEQFF
TGTGCCAGCAGCCAAGATTGGGGCAGGGGCTATGAGCAGTTCTTC
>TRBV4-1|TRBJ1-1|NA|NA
CASSQDPSVQGEAFF
TGCGCCAGCAGCCAGGACCCTAGCGTCCAAGGTGAAGCTTTCTTT
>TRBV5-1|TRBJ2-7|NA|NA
CASSSYPRGHSYEQYF
TGCGCCAGCTCCAGCTACCCCCGGGGCCACTCCTACGAGCAGTACTTC
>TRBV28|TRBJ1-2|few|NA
CASSSRIFGGYGYTF
TGTGCCAGCAGTTCTCGTATATTTGGGGGCTATGGCTACACCTTC
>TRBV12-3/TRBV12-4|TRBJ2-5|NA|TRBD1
CASSLRQGVLAETQYF
TGTGCCAGCAGTTTAAGGCAGGGGGTTTTGGCGGAGACCCAGTACTTC
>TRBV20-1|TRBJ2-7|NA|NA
CSARGGLDYEQYF
TGCAGTGCTAGAGGGGGACTGGACTACGAGCAGTACTTC
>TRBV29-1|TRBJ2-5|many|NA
CSVEDWRSGETQYF
TGCAGCGTTGAAGATTGGCGTAGTGGGGAGACCCAGTACTTC
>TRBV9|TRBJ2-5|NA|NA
CASSVGIDYFQETQYF
TGTGCCAGCAGCGTAGGGATTGACTACTTCCAAGAGACCCAGTACTTC
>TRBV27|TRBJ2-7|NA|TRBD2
CASSLSPGLAGGEQYF
TGTGCCAGCAGTTTAAGCCCGGGGCTAGCGGGAGGCGAGCAGTACTTC
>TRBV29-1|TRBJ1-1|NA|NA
CSVVPLPGSEAFF
TGCAGCGTTGTCCCCCTCCCCGGGTCTGAAGCTTTCTTT
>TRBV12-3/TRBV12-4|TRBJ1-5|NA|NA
CASNPSSSQPQHF
TGTGCCAGCAACCCATCGAGCAGTCAGCCCCAGCATTTT
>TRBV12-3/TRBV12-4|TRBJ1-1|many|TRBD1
CASSLDRGHTEAFF
TGTGCCAGCAGTTTGGACAGGGGGCATACTGAAGCTTTCTTT
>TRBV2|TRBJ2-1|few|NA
CASSDNGVGDEQFF
TGTGCCAGCAGTGATAATGGGGTTGGGGATGAGCAGTTCTTC
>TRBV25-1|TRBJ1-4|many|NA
CASLSDTQAGEKLFF
TGTGCCAGCCTCTCCGACACCCAGGCGGGCGAAAAACTGTTTTTT
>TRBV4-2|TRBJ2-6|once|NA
CASSQDGQRSNVLTF
TGTGCCAGCAGCCAAGACGGACAGAGGTCCAACGTCCTGACTTTC
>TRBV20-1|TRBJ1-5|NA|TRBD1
CSASPGQGGNQPQHF
TGCAGTGCTAGCCCCGGACAGGGTGGCAATCAGCCCCAGCATTTT
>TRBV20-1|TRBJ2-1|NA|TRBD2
CSASPSSGFYNEQFF
TGCAGTGCTAGTCCCTCTAGCGGCTTCTACAATGAGCAGTTCTTC
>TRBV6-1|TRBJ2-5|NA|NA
CASSEYLANGGPGRF
TGTGCCAGCAGTGAATACCTTGCGAATGGTGGCCCGGGGAGATTC
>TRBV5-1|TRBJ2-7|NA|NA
CASSGDGGAYEQYF
TGCGCCAGCAGCGGGGACGGTGGAGCCTACGAGCAGTACTTC
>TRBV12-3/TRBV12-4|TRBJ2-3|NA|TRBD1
CASSADKTGTTDTQYF
TGTGCCAGCAGTGCAGACAAGACAGGGACCACAGATACGCAGTATTTT
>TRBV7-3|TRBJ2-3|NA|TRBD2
CASSSSSGLAGNTQYF
TGTGCCAGCAGCTCCTCCTCGGGACTAGCCGGAAATACGCAGTATTTT
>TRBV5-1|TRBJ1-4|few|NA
CASSLARGANEKLLF
TGCGCCAGCAGCTTGGCCCGAGGGGCTAACGAAAAACTGCTTTTT
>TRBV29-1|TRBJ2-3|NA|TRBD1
CSVGTGTGSTDTQYF
TGCAGCGTTGGGACCGGGACAGGGAGCACAGATACGCAGTATTTT
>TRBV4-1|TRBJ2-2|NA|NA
CASSQVTPNTGELFF
TGCGCCAGCAGCCAAGTTACGCCGAACACCGGGGAGCTGTTTTTT
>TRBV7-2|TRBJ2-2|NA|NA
CAGPGGELFF
TGTGCCGGCCCCGGCGGGGAGCTGTTTTTT
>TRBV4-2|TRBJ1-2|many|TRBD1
CASSRGTGIDGYTF
TGTGCCAGCAGCCGAGGGACAGGGATAGACGGCTACACCTTC